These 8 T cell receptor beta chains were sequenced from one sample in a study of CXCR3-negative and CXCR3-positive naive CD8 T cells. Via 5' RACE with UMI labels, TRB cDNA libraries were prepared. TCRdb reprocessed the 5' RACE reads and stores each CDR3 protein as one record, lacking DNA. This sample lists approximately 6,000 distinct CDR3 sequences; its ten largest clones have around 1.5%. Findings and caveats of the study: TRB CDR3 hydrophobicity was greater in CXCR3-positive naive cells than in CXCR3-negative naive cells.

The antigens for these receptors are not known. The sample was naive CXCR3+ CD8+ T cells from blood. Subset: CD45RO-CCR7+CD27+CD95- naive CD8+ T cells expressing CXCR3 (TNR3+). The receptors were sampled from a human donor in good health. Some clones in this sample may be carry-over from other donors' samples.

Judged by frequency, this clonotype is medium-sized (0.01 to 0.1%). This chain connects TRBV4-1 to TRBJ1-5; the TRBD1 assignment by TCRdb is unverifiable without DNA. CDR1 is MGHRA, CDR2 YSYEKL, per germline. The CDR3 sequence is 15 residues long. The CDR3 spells CASSLKGGGNQPQHF.

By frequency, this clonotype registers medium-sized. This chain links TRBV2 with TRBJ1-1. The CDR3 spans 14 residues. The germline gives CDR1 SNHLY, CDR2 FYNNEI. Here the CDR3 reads CASSVGLRDTEAFF.

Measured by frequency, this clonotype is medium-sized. CDR3: CAITPDNTDTQYF. The V gene is TRBV10-3, the J gene TRBJ2-3; TCRdb outputs TRBD1, but without DNA this stays unchecked. CDR3 length: 13 amino acids. Germline assignment: CDR1 ENHRY and CDR2 SYGVKD.

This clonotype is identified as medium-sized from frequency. The CDR3 reads CASSSAGTSEDNQETQYF. V usage is TRBV13 and J usage is TRBJ2-5; TCRdb's D call, TRBD2, is unchecked because there is no DNA. The CDR3 spans 18 residues. The germline V gene encodes CDR1 PRHDT and CDR2 FYEKMQ (reference sequence).

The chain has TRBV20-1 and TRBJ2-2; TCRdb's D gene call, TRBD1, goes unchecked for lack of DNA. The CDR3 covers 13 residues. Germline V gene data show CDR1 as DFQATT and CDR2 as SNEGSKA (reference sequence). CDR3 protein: CSAPREHTGELFF.

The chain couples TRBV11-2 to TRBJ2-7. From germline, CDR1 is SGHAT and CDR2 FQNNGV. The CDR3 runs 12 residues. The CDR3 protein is CASSLAEYEQYF.

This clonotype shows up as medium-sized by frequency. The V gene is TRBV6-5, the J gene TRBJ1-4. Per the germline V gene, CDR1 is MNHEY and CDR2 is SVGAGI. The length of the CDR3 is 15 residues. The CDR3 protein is CASSPRITTNEKLFF.

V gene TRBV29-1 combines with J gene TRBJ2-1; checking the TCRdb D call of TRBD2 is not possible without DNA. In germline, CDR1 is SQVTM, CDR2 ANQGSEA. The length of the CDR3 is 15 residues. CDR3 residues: CSVGGLADSYNEQFF.